The rows below give T cell receptor beta chains drawn from one sample of a study of blood T cell repertoires in COVID-19. The assay was immunoSEQ multiplex PCR, and TCRdb's table has in-frame clones only and misses some. The table lists approximately 300,000 clones, under 90% of them singletons, with about 9.4% in the top ten. Source material: PBMCs or T cells enriched from blood (not recorded which). Every receptor here comes from a woman aged 18-29 years who had recovered from COVID-19. CDR3s leave out the opening cysteine and the closing phenylalanine or tryptophan.

v_call	j_call	cdr3_aa
TRBV30	TRBJ1-1	AWSVFRTEAF
TRBV27	TRBJ1-5	ASSLITGSNQPQH
TRBV18	TRBJ2-2	ASSPPITGELF
TRBV7-2	TRBJ2-1	ASTTKTGGGEQF
TRBV11-2	TRBJ1-2	ASSPSRTAANYGYT
TRBV9	TRBJ2-1	ASSSGQYNNEQF
TRBV10-2	TRBJ1-2	ASAWGGGDGYT
TRBV5-1	TRBJ2-6	ASSFDTFSGANVLT
TRBV4-2	TRBJ1-1	ASSQGPGSGGANTEAF
TRBV6-1	TRBJ2-5	ASSEGGVQETQY
TRBV19	TRBJ1-1	ASSVTGSTEAF
TRBV28	TRBJ1-6	ASSLTGSNSPLH
TRBV10-2	TRBJ2-1	ASSRDTYNEQF
TRBV5-3	TRBJ2-7	ARSPYLDRGRDYEQY
TRBV21-1	TRBJ2-7	ASSKAGTREGSSSYEQY
TRBV28	TRBJ1-1	ASSPTGGRGTEAF
TRBV30	TRBJ1-5	AWSGQPNQPQH
TRBV6-1	TRBJ1-1	ASSRTGQRAF
TRBV19	TRBJ2-3	ASSLITDTQY
TRBV4-1	TRBJ2-7	ASSQDPGGTYEQY